The sequence of this TCR beta chain was determined in a study of shared clonotypes between healthy human individuals. V dropped 0 bases and J dropped 4; count of bases not matched to a gene: 12. Germline CDR1 SGHRS, CDR2 YFSETQ. The CDR3 is made up of 18 amino acids. Study-level results: Genetic and exposure-history diversity was limited by the few donors. Only blood was sampled; tissue repertoires likely differ.

As for this clone: The target antigen is unknown.

Both subsets, CD45RA+ naive and CD45RA-negative memory, were split from the CD4+ cells. Sequenced by immunoSEQ multiplex PCR; TCRdb stores in-frame clones only, minus some. The sample includes a few million clones, 90% to 97% of them seen just once. The sequenced sample was naive CD4+ T cells sorted from blood. Subset: CD45RA+ positively selected. The rearrangement uses TRBV5-1 and TRBJ1-2; 10 bases fit TRBD1. The sequence derives from a man between 18 and 29 years old in good health. The CDR3 here is CASSLDPGQGRRGYGYTF. DNA of the CDR3: TGCGCCAGCAGCTTGGACCCGGGACAGGGGAGGCGCGGCTATGGCTACACCTTC.